A selection of T cell receptor beta chains follows, all from one sample in a study of regulatory T cells in long-lasting Graves disease. From the multiplex PCR reads, TCRdb called clonotypes with MiXCR, one entry per CDR3 protein. The sample has 300,000 to 400,000 distinct CDR3 sequences, around 15% seen once. The same sample was also used in a study of T cells in Graves' hyperthyroidism and ophthalmopathy.

The source material was peripheral blood mononuclear cells (PBMCs), sampled at new diagnosis, from a patient treated with antithyroid drugs. The receptor set was obtained from a man aged 40-49 years with Graves disease. The CDR3 runs from the conserved cysteine through the conserved F or W. Fields, in order: clone size, J gene, V gene, D gene, CDR3 protein, CDR3 DNA. The D gene is left open where the match is weak. Clone size, where shown, is once, few, many, or a class for clones that have expanded.

clone size: -
J gene: TRBJ2-3
V gene: TRBV20-1
D gene: TRBD2
CDR3 protein: CSAAGLAGGTPYEDTQYF
CDR3 DNA: TGCAGTGCTGCGGGACTAGCGGGGGGAACCCCTTACGAAGATACGCAGTATTTT

clone size: few
J gene: TRBJ2-7
V gene: TRBV19
D gene: TRBD1
CDR3 protein: CASKIRDSSTYEQYF
CDR3 DNA: TGTGCCAGCAAGATCCGGGACAGTTCGACCTACGAGCAGTACTTC

clone size: many
J gene: TRBJ1-5
V gene: TRBV6-9
D gene: -
CDR3 protein: CASSYQEYQPQHF
CDR3 DNA: TGTGCCAGCAGTTACCAGGAATATCAGCCCCAGCATTTT

clone size: few
J gene: TRBJ2-3
V gene: TRBV6-1
D gene: -
CDR3 protein: CASSRLRWDRTDTQYF
CDR3 DNA: TGTGCCAGCAGTCGTCTGAGGTGGGACCGCACAGATACGCAGTATTTT

clone size: -
J gene: TRBJ2-3
V gene: TRBV9
D gene: -
CDR3 protein: CASRLSGRAGGTDTQYF
CDR3 DNA: TGTGCCAGTAGACTGTCGGGCAGGGCGGGTGGCACAGATACGCAGTATTTT

clone size: many
J gene: TRBJ1-1
V gene: TRBV30
D gene: TRBD1
CDR3 protein: CAWAEGAKAEAFF
CDR3 DNA: TGTGCCTGGGCTGAGGGGGCTAAGGCTGAAGCTTTCTTT

clone size: many
J gene: TRBJ2-1
V gene: TRBV10-3
D gene: TRBD2
CDR3 protein: CAISRGLAGSNEQFF
CDR3 DNA: TGTGCCATCAGTAGGGGACTAGCGGGGTCCAATGAGCAGTTCTTC

clone size: -
J gene: TRBJ1-1
V gene: TRBV29-1
D gene: -
CDR3 protein: CSVKLGAGVTEAFF
CDR3 DNA: TGCAGCGTCAAATTAGGGGCAGGGGTCACTGAAGCTTTCTTT

clone size: many
J gene: TRBJ1-3
V gene: TRBV4-2
D gene: -
CDR3 protein: CASSQAVLRPWSSGNTIYF
CDR3 DNA: TGTGCCAGCAGCCAAGCTGTTCTGCGCCCTTGGAGCTCTGGAAACACCATATATTTT

clone size: many
J gene: TRBJ1-4
V gene: TRBV5-1
D gene: -
CDR3 protein: CASTPVGLTNEKLFF
CDR3 DNA: TGCGCCAGCACCCCGGTGGGTTTAACTAATGAAAAACTGTTTTTT

clone size: many
J gene: TRBJ2-7
V gene: TRBV9
D gene: -
CDR3 protein: CASSVDGGRVSLGEQYF
CDR3 DNA: TGTGCCAGCAGCGTAGACGGCGGCCGGGTGTCGTTGGGCGAGCAGTACTTC

clone size: few
J gene: TRBJ1-1
V gene: TRBV20-1
D gene: -
CDR3 protein: CSATRAGGNTEAFF
CDR3 DNA: TGCAGTGCTACCAGGGCGGGTGGGAACACTGAAGCTTTCTTT

clone size: few
J gene: TRBJ2-1
V gene: TRBV12-5
D gene: TRBD1
CDR3 protein: CASGPTGKSYNEQFF
CDR3 DNA: TGTGCTAGTGGTCCGACAGGGAAATCCTACAATGAGCAGTTCTTC

clone size: -
J gene: TRBJ2-5
V gene: TRBV5-1
D gene: TRBD1
CDR3 protein: CASSRLVTGQETQYF
CDR3 DNA: TGCGCCAGCAGCCGCCTCGTGACAGGGCAAGAGACCCAGTACTTC

clone size: -
J gene: TRBJ1-5
V gene: TRBV6-1
D gene: -
CDR3 protein: CASNMGVNQPQHF
CDR3 DNA: TGTGCCAGCAACATGGGGGTAAATCAGCCCCAGCATTTT

clone size: many
J gene: TRBJ2-3
V gene: TRBV7-8
D gene: -
CDR3 protein: CASSLVFPSASTDTQYF
CDR3 DNA: TGTGCCAGCAGCTTAGTCTTCCCCTCGGCCTCCACAGATACGCAGTATTTT

clone size: many
J gene: TRBJ1-2
V gene: TRBV5-1
D gene: -
CDR3 protein: CASSLVDAANYGYTF
CDR3 DNA: TGCGCCAGCAGCTTGGTGGACGCAGCTAACTATGGCTACACCTTC

clone size: -
J gene: TRBJ2-6
V gene: TRBV4-2
D gene: TRBD1
CDR3 protein: CASSQSPGQFPSGANVLTF
CDR3 DNA: TGTGCCAGCAGCCAATCGCCGGGACAGTTCCCCTCTGGGGCCAACGTCCTGACTTTC